This entry lists 15 T cell receptor beta chains sequenced from one sample in a study of T-cell memory formation after mild COVID-19. MiXCR, run by TCRdb on the 5' RACE reads, gives a single entry per CDR3 protein. The table lists around 200,000 distinct CDR3 sequences, 10% of them singletons, with around 3.3% in the top ten. The sample taken for sequencing was PBMCs or a T cell subset sorted from them (not recorded which). These receptors all stem from a young man who had mild COVID-19 (a few samples of this study predate the infection). Cell type and time point are not known.

This clonotype was observed a few times. The chain joins TRBV6-5 to TRBJ2-5, with a tentative D call TRBD2 (6 bases). Germline CDR1 reads MNHEY; CDR2 reads SVGAGI. The CDR3 has 16 amino acids. Trimming left V 2 bases short and J 5 bases short, with 18 bases between. CDR3 loop: CASSYGFGGGGETQYF. The CDR3, as DNA: TGTGCCAGCAGTTACGGTTTCGGTGGGGGAGGCGAGACCCAGTACTTC.

This clonotype was observed a few times. The V and J genes are TRBV28 and TRBJ2-7; either TRBD1 or TRBD2 may supply D (5 bases each). This CDR3 is built from 12 residues. V was trimmed by 5 bases and J by 5 bases, leaving 10 bases between them. CDR1 and CDR2 from the germline V gene are MDHEN and SYDVKM. CDR3 coding DNA: TGTGCCAGCAGTCCGGGACGAGACGAGCAGTACGTC. This sequence encodes CASSPGRDEQYV.

This clonotype was counted at least ten times. The V and J genes are TRBV11-2 and TRBJ2-5; D ambiguous. Germline V gene sequence: CDR1 SGHAT, CDR2 FQNNGV. The CDR3 contains 13 residues. Trimming cost V 5 bases and J 4 bases, with 11 bases left between them. The CDR3 DNA reads TGTGCCAGCAGCCTACGATGGGGAGAGACCCAGTACTTC. Protein: CASSLRWGETQYF.

The chain has TRBV10-3 and TRBJ2-3, with a possible D match to TRBD2 (6 bases). Germline values: CDR1 ENHRY, CDR2 SYGVKD. Between the trimmed V and J ends, which lost 7 bases and 2 bases, there was a span of 13 bases. CDR3 length: 14 residues. In DNA, the CDR3 is TGTGCCATCAAGTCGCGGGGAAACACAGATACGCAGTATTTT. Translating it yields CAIKSRGNTDTQYF.

This clonotype was found many times. The V and J genes are TRBV7-2 and TRBJ2-2; TRBD2 might be the D (5 bases). The CDR3 extends over 14 amino acids. V gave up 11 bases and J gave up 0 bases, with 13 bases separating them. Germline assignment: CDR1 SGHTA and CDR2 FQGNSA. The CDR3 here is CASRGLANTGELFF. The CDR3 region has the DNA TGTGCCTCACGGGGTCTCGCGAACACCGGGGAGCTGTTTTTT.

The chain links TRBV12-3 or TRBV12-4 to TRBJ2-7, with D perhaps matching TRBD2 (6 bases). The ends were cut back, 0 bases at V and 4 bases at J, with 10 bases in the middle. CDR3 length equals 14 residues. CDR3 DNA sequence: TGTGCCAGCAGTTTAGCCGCGGGGACGTACGAGCAGTACTTC. Translated, it gives CASSLAAGTYEQYF.

The CDR3 region has the DNA TGTGCCAGCAGCATCGCTAGCGGGGGGCGCACAGATACGCAGTATTTT. It translates to CASSIASGGRTDTQYF. V is TRBV13 and J is TRBJ2-3; 11 bases line up with TRBD2. The CDR3 runs to 16 residues. Germline CDR1 is PRHDT and CDR2 is FYEKMQ (reference sequence). Trimming took 5 bases from V and 1 from J; bases not matched to a gene: 5.

This clonotype appeared many times. The J gene is TRBJ2-7, the V gene TRBV5-1, with D maybe TRBD1 (5 bases). Trimming shortened V by 4 bases and J by 1 base, and 15 bases separated the two germline ends. There are 15 residues in the CDR3. In germline, CDR1 is SGHRS, CDR2 YFSETQ. CDR3 sequence reads: CASSPDGQGSYEQYF. The CDR3 DNA sequence: TGCGCCAGCAGCCCGGACGGGCAGGGTTCCTACGAGCAGTACTTC.

This clonotype occurred a few times. This sequence joins TRBV28 and TRBJ2-3; the D is unclear. Trimming took off 6 bases at V and 2 bases at J, with 18 bases between the two ends. The CDR3 contains 16 residues. CDR1 and CDR2 (germline): MDHEN, SYDVKM. The CDR3 spells CASRGSRRGPTDTQYF. DNA of the CDR3: TGTGCCAGCAGGGGCTCGAGGCGCGGCCCCACAGATACGCAGTATTTT.

The V gene is TRBV5-4, the J gene TRBJ2-1, with D perhaps given as TRBD1 or TRBD2 (6 bases each). Trimming cost V 4 bases and J 8 bases, with 16 bases left between them. In germline, CDR1 is SGHNT, CDR2 YYREEE (reference sequence). The CDR3 contains 14 residues. The CDR3 protein is CASSRGPGADEQFF. The CDR3 coding sequence is TGTGCCAGCAGCCGGGGACCGGGGGCCGATGAGCAGTTCTTC. Using reference TRBV5-4 and TRBJ2-1 for the parts outside the CDR3, the full variable domain is ETGVTQSPTHLIKTRGQQVTLRCSSQSGHNTVSWYQQALGQGPQFIFQYYREEENGRGNFPPRFSGLQFPNYSSELNVNALELDDSALYLCASSRGPGADEQFFGPGTRLTVL.

This chain joins TRBV7-3 and TRBJ1-2; the D gene is possibly TRBD1 (5 bases). Germline V gives CDR1 SGHTA, CDR2 FQGTGA. The ends were cut back, 2 bases at V and 7 bases at J, with 20 bases in the middle. This CDR3 is 16 amino acids long. The DNA for the CDR3 is TGTGCCAGCAGCTTATACCCCCCGGCAGGTGGGGCTGGCTACACCTTC. It yields the protein CASSLYPPAGGAGYTF.

This chain connects TRBV5-1 to TRBJ2-5, with 8 bases lining up with TRBD2. Unmatched junction bases numbered 8, after V lost 2 bases and J lost 5 bases. Germline V gene sequence: CDR1 SGHRS, CDR2 YFSETQ. This CDR3 comprises 15 residues. The CDR3 region is CASSFSGGPRETQYF. The CDR3 DNA reads TGCGCCAGCAGCTTTTCGGGGGGGCCTAGGGAGACCCAGTACTTC.

Only a few counts were recorded for this clonotype. V is TRBV20-1 and J is TRBJ1-5, with TRBD1 as a possible D gene (5 bases). The CDR3 has 13 amino acids. In germline, CDR1 is DFQATT, CDR2 SNEGSKA (reference sequence). Trimming took off 5 bases at V and 9 bases at J, with 17 bases between the two ends. CDR3 nucleotides: TGCAGTGCTCTATCGGGGCCTTATATGCCCCAGCATTTT. Protein: CSALSGPYMPQHF.

The rearrangement links TRBV9 to TRBJ2-5, with D possibly being TRBD2 (5 bases). The CDR3 covers 16 residues. The V and J ends lost 0 bases and 4 bases respectively, with 16 bases between them. Germline loops: CDR1 SGDLS, CDR2 YYNGEE. The CDR3 here is CASSVAASTKGETQYF. As DNA, the CDR3 is TGTGCCAGCAGCGTAGCGGCTAGCACGAAGGGAGAGACCCAGTACTTC.

This clonotype showed up many times. V gene TRBV5-1 combines with J gene TRBJ2-5; 9 positions agree with TRBD2. With V trimmed by 0 bases and J by 3 bases, 3 bases remained unmatched. CDR1 SGHRS and CDR2 YFSETQ come from the germline V gene. This CDR3 is built from 15 residues. CDR3 sequence reads: CASSLVVAGEETQYF. CDR3 DNA sequence: TGCGCCAGCAGCTTGGTGGTAGCGGGGGAAGAGACCCAGTACTTC.